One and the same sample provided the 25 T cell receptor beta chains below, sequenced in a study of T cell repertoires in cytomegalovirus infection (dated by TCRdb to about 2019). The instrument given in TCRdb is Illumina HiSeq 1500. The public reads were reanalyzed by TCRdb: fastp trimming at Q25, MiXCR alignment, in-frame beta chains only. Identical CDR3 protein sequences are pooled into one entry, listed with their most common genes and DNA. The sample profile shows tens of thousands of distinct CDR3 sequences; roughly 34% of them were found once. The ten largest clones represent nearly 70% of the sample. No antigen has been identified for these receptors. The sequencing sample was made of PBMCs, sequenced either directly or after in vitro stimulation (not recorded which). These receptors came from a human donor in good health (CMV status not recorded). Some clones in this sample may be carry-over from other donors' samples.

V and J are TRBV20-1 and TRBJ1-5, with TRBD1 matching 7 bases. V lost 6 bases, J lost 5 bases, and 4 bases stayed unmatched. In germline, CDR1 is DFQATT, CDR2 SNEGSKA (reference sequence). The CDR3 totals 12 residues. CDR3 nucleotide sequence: TGCAGTGCACCTACAGGGGATCAGCCCCAGCATTTT. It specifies CSAPTGDQPQHF.

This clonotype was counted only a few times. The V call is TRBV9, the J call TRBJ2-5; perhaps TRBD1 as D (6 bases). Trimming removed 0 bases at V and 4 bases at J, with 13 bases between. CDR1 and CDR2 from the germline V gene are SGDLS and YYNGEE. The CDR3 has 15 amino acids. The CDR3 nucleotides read TGTGCCAGCAGCGTAGAGGGGACATGGGGAGAGACCCAGTACTTC. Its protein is CASSVEGTWGETQYF.

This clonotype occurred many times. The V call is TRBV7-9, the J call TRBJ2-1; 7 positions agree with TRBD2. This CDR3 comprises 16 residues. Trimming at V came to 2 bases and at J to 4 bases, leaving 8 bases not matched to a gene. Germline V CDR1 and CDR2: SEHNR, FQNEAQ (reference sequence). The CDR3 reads CASSLLGGEFYNEQFF. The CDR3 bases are TGTGCCAGCAGCTTACTGGGGGGGGAATTTTACAATGAGCAGTTCTTC.

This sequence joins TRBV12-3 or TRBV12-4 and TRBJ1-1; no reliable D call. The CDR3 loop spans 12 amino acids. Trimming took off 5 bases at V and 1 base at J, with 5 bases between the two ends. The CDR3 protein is CASSRWNTEAFF. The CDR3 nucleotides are TGTGCCAGCAGTAGGTGGAACACTGAAGCTTTCTTT.

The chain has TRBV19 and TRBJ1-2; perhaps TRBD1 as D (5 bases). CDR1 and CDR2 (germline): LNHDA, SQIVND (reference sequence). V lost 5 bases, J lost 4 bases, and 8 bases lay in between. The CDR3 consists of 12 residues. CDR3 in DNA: TGTGCCAGTAGTGAGGGGCCCTATGGCTACACCTTC. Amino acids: CASSEGPYGYTF.

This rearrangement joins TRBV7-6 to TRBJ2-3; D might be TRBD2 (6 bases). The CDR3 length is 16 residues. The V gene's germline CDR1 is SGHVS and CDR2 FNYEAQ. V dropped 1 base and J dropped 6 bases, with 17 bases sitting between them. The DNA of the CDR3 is TGTGCCAGCAGCTTAGGGGGGGTTGCGAGGGTCGATACGCAGTATTTT. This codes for CASSLGGVARVDTQYF.

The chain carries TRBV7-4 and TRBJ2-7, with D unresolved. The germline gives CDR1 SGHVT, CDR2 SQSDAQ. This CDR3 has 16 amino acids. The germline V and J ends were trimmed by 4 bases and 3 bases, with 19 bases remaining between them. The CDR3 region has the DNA TGTGCCAGCAGCTCCAGGACCTCCCTACAACACTACGAGCAGTACTTC. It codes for CASSSRTSLQHYEQYF. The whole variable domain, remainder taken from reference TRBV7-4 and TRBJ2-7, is GAGVSQSPRYKVAKRGRDVALRCDSISGHVTLYWYRQTLGQGSEVLTYSQSDAQRDKSGRPSGRFSAERPERSVSTLKIQRTEQGDSAVYLCASSSRTSLQHYEQYFGPGTRLTVT.

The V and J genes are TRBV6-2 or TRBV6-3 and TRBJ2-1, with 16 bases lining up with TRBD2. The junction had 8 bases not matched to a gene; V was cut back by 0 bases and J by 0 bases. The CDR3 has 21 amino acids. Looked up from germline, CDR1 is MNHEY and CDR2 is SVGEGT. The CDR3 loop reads CASSYSAGLAGGPNSYNEQFF. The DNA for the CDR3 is TGTGCCAGCAGTTACTCCGCGGGACTAGCGGGAGGGCCGAACTCCTACAATGAGCAGTTCTTC.

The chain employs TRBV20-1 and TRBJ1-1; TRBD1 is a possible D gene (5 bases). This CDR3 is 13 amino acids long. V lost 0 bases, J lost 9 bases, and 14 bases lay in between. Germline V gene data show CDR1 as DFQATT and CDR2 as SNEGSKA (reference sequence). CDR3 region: CSAREGTGLQAFF. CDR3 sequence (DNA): TGCAGTGCTAGAGAAGGGACGGGTCTGCAAGCTTTCTTT.

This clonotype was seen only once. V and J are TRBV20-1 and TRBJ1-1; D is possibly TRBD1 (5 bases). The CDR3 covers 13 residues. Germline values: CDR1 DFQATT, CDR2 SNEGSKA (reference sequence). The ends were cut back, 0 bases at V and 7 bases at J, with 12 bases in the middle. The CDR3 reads CSARDGGRVEAFF. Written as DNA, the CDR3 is TGCAGTGCTAGAGATGGGGGGAGGGTTGAAGCTTTCTTT.

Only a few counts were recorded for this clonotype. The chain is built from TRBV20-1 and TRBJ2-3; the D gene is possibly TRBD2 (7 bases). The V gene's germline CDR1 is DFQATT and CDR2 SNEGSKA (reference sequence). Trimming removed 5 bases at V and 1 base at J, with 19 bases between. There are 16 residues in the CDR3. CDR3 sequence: CSAYPRGGGRTDTQYF. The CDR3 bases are TGCAGTGCTTACCCGCGGGGCGGGGGCCGCACAGATACGCAGTATTTT.

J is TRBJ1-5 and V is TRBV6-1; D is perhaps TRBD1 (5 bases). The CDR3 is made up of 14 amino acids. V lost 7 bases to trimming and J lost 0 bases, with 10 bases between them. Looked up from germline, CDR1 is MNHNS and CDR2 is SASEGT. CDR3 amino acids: CASTRQTSNQPQHF. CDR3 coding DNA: TGTGCCAGCACCCGACAGACTAGCAATCAGCCCCAGCATTTT.

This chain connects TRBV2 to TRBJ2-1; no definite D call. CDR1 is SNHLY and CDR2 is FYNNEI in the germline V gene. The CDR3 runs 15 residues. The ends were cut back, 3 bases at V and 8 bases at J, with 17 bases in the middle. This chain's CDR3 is CASSDELDPLDEQFF. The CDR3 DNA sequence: TGTGCCAGCAGTGACGAGTTAGACCCTTTAGATGAGCAGTTCTTC.

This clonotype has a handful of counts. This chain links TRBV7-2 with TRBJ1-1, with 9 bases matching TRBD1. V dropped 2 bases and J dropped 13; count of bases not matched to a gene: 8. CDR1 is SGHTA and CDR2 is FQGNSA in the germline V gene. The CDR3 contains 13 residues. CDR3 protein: CASSLNLWTGDFF. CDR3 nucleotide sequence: TGTGCCAGCAGCTTAAACTTGTGGACAGGGGATTTCTTT.

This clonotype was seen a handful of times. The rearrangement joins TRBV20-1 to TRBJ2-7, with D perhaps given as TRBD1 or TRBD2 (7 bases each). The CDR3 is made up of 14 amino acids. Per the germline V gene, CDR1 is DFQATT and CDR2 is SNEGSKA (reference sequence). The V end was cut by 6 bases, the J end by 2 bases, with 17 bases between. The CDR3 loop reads CSASQGGDTYEQYF. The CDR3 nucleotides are TGCAGTGCCTCGCAGGGGGGGGACACCTACGAGCAGTACTTC.

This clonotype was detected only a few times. CDR3 in DNA: TGTGCCAGCAGCCCCATGCGGGGGTACTACGAGCAGTACTTC. Translated: CASSPMRGYYEQYF. The J gene is TRBJ2-7, the V gene TRBV7-2; 7 positions match TRBD2. This CDR3 is built from 14 residues. V lost 5 bases, J lost 3 bases, and 7 bases stayed unmatched. The germline V gene encodes CDR1 SGHTA and CDR2 FQGNSA. Full variable domain (rest looked up from reference TRBV7-2 and TRBJ2-7): GAGVSQSPSNKVTEKGKDVELRCDPISGHTALYWYRQSLGQGLEFLIYFQGNSAPDKSGLPSDRFSAERTGGSVSTLTIQRTQQEDSAVYLCASSPMRGYYEQYFGPGTRLTVT.

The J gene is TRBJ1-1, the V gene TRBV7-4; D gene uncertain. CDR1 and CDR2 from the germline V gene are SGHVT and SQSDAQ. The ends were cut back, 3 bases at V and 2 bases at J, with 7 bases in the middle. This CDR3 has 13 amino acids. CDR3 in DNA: TGTGCCAGCAGCTTCCACAGTAACACTGAAGCTTTCTTT. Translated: CASSFHSNTEAFF. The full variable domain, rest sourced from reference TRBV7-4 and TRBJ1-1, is GAGVSQSPRYKVAKRGRDVALRCDSISGHVTLYWYRQTLGQGSEVLTYSQSDAQRDKSGRPSGRFSAERPERSVSTLKIQRTEQGDSAVYLCASSFHSNTEAFFGQGTRLTVV.

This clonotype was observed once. CDR3 sequence (DNA): TGTGCCAGCAGCTCCCCAGCGAGAGAGACCCAGTACTTC. Its protein is CASSSPARETQYF. The V gene is TRBV5-4, the J gene TRBJ2-5; the D is unclear. The CDR3 consists of 13 residues. Trimming cost V 3 bases and J 4 bases, with 10 bases left between them. Germline V gene lookup returns CDR1 SGHNT and CDR2 YYREEE (reference sequence).

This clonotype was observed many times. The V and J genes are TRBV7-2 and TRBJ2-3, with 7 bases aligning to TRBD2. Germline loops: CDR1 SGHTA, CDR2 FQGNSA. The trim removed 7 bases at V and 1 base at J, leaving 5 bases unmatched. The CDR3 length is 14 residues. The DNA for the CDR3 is TGTGCCAGCAAGAAGGCGGGGGGCACAGATACGCAGTATTTT. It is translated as CASKKAGGTDTQYF.

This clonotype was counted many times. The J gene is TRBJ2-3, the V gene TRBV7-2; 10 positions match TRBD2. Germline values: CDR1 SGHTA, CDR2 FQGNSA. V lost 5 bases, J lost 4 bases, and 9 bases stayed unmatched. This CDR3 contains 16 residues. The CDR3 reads CASSLSSGRWADTQYF. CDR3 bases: TGTGCCAGCAGCCTCTCTAGCGGGAGATGGGCAGATACGCAGTATTTT.

The CDR3 here is CASSHPGGGPLEQYF. The CDR3 DNA is TGCGCCAGCAGTCACCCAGGGGGAGGCCCTTTAGAGCAGTACTTC. The chain is built from TRBV10-2 and TRBJ2-7, with a possible D match to TRBD1 (7 bases). Germline values: CDR1 WSHSY, CDR2 SAAADI. Trimming cost V 5 bases and J 7 bases, with 21 bases left between them. CDR3 length: 15 amino acids.

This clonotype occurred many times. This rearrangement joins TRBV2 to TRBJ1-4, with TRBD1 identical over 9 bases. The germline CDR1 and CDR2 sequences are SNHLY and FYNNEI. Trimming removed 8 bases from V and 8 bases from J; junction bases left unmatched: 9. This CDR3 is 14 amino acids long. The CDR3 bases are TGTGCCAGCCGAAGACAGGGGGGACTCGAAAAACTGTTTTTT. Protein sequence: CASRRQGGLEKLFF.

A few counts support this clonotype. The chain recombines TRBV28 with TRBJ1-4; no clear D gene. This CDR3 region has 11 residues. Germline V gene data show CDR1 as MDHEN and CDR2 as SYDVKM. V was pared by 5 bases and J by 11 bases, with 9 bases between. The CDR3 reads CASSGEGKLFF. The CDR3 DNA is TGTGCCAGCAGTGGGGAAGGGAAACTGTTTTTT.

The CDR3 nucleotides read TGTGCCAGCAGTTTCCTCCTTACTAGTTCAGATACGCAGTATTTT. Translated, it gives CASSFLLTSSDTQYF. This sequence joins TRBV12-3 or TRBV12-4 and TRBJ2-3; a weak D match, TRBD2 (5 bases). Trimming shortened V by 3 bases and J by 4 bases, and 14 bases separated the two germline ends. The CDR3 consists of 15 residues.

CDR3 sequence (DNA): TGTGCCAGCAGTTTCCAGGGGGCCAATAATTCACCCCTCCACTTT. It yields the protein CASSFQGANNSPLHF. The rearrangement links TRBV6-2 or TRBV6-3 to TRBJ1-6; 8 bases are a match to TRBD1. The V gene end was trimmed by 4 bases and the J gene end by 5 bases; junction bases not matched to a gene: 4. CDR1 and CDR2 (germline): MNHEY, SVGEGT. The CDR3 has 15 residues.